This TCR beta chain was found in a study of OX40 agonist ivuxolimab in advanced cancers. Here immunoSEQ multiplex PCR was the method, and the copy in TCRdb shows in-frame clones only, minus some. Among about 73,000 clones, around 84% were seen once, and the ten largest hold 2% to 2.5%. Germline-derived CDR1 and CDR2 are SGHTA and FQGNSA. The CDR3 spans 15 residues. The ends were cut back, 5 bases at V and 2 bases at J, with 15 bases in the middle. This sample comprised CD4+ or CD8+ T cells sorted from blood, obtained in a trial of the OX40 agonist ivuxolimab. The TCR comes from an adult with an advanced solid tumor such as melanoma, head and neck, liver or kidney cancer. V usage is TRBV7-2 and J usage is TRBJ1-2; D gene ambiguous. CDR3 sequence reads: CASSRDILRNYGYTF. CDR3 nucleotide sequence: TGTGCCAGCAGCCGCGACATACTACGCAACTATGGCTACACCTTC. Variable domain in full (rest from reference TRBV7-2 and TRBJ1-2): GAGVSQSPSNKVTEKGKDVELRCDPISGHTALYWYRQSLGQGLEFLIYFQGNSAPDKSGLPSDRFSAERTGGSVSTLTIQRTQQEDSAVYLCASSRDILRNYGYTFGSGTRLTVV.